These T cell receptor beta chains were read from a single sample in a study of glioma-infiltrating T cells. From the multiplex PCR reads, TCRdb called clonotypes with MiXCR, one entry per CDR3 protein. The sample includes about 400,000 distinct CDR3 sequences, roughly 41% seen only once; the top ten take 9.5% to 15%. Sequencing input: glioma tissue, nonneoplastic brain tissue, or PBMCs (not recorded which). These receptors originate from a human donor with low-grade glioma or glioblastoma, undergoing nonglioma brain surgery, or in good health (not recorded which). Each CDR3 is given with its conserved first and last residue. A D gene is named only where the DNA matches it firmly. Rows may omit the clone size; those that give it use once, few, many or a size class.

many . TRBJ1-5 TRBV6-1 CASRTGFYSNQPQHF TGTGCCAGCAGGACAGGTTTTTATAGCAATCAGCCCCAGCATTTT
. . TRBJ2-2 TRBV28 CASRPGTAGELFF TGTGCCAGCAGACCGGGGACTGCCGGGGAGCTGTTTTTT
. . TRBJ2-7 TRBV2 CASTRRGSYEQYF TGTGCCAGCACCCGCAGGGGATCCTACGAGCAGTACTTC
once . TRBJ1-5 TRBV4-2 CASSQEFGGGSNQTQHF TGTGCCAGCAGCCAAGAGTTTGGGGGAGGGAGCAATCAGACCCAGCATTTT
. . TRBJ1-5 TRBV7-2 CASSLTSHSNQPQHF TGTGCCAGCAGCCTCACCTCCCATAGCAATCAGCCCCAGCATTTT
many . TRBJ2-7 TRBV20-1 CSADTSAAYEQYF TGCAGTGCCGATACTAGTGCCGCCTACGAGCAGTACTTC
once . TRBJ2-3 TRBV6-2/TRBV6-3 CASSFFAEYTDMQYF TGTGCCAGCAGTTTCTTCGCCGAGTACACAGATATGCAGTATTTT
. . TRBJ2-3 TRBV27 CASSGDLVGDTQYF TGTGCCAGCAGTGGCGATTTGGTTGGCGATACGCAGTATTTT
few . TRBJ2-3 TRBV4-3 CASSQGLGLATDTQYF TGCGCCAGCAGCCAAGGACTCGGATTAGCAACAGATACGCAGTATTTT
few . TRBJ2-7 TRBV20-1 CSARSPGGDYEQYF TGCAGTGCTAGGAGTCCTGGGGGTGACTACGAGCAGTACTTC
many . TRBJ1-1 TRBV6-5 CASSYPGRREAFF TGTGCCAGCAGTTACCCGGGGCGCAGGGAAGCTTTCTTT
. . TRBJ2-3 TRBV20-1 CSARAATDTQYF TGCAGTGCTAGAGCAGCAACAGATACGCAGTATTTT
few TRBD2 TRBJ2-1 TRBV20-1 CSASPRTSVYNEQFF TGCAGTGCTTCTCCCCGGACTAGCGTCTACAATGAGCAGTTCTTC
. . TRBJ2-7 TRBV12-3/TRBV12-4 CASSSSGSGPGYEQYF TGTGCCAGCAGCTCATCCGGGAGCGGTCCGGGCTACGAGCAGTACTTC
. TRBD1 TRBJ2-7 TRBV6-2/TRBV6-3 CASGQVQTYEQYF TGTGCCAGCGGACAGGTCCAAACCTACGAGCAGTACTTC
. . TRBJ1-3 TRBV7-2 CASTTGGAGSGNTIYF TGTGCCAGTACGACTGGGGGGGCAGGCTCTGGAAACACCATATATTTT
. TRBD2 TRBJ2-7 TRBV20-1 CSARDQPAGDEQYF TGCAGTGCTAGAGATCAGCCAGCGGGAGACGAGCAGTACTTC
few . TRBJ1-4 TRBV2 CASQSEKLFF TGTGCCAGTCAGTCAGAAAAACTGTTTTTT
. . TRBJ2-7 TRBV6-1 CASSEQGLSYEQYF TGTGCCAGCAGTGAGCAGGGACTCTCCTACGAGCAGTACTTC
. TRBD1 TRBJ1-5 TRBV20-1 CSASSGQEKDQPQHF TGCAGTGCTAGCAGCGGACAGGAGAAGGATCAGCCCCAGCATTTT
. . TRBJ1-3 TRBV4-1 CASSNPTVTRGRNTIYF TGCGCCAGCAGCAATCCAACAGTAACGCGAGGTCGGAACACCATATATTTT
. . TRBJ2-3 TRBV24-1 CATSDPGRGLSDTQYF TGTGCCACCAGTGATCCGGGGAGGGGGCTCTCGGATACGCAGTATTTT
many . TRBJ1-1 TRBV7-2 CASSSHGGGTEAFF TGTGCCAGCAGCTCCCACGGGGGAGGCACTGAAGCTTTCTTT
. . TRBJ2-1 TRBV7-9 CASSPTGLGRDGQFF TGTGCCAGCAGCCCGACGGGATTGGGGCGGGATGGGCAGTTCTTC
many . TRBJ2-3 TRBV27 CASSFQPGIPDTQYF TGTGCCAGCAGTTTCCAACCAGGGATTCCAGATACGCAGTATTTT
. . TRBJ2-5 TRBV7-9 CASSLGPAMGETQYF TGTGCCAGCAGCTTAGGGCCGGCGATGGGGGAGACCCAGTACTTC
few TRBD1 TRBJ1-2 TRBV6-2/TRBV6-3 CASSYSLQGYDGYTF TGTGCCAGCAGTTACTCCTTACAGGGGTATGATGGCTACACCTTC
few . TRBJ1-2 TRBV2 CASVQGNGYTF TGTGCCAGCGTCCAAGGGAATGGCTACACCTTC
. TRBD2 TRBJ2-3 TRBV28 CASPPAAGGPGDTQYF TGTGCCAGCCCCCCCGCAGCGGGAGGGCCGGGGGATACGCAGTATTTT
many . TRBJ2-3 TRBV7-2 CASSLAPKDTQYF TGTGCCAGCAGCTTAGCGCCCAAAGATACGCAGTATTTT
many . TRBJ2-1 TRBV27 CASSITGSSGSYNEQFF TGTGCCAGCAGTATAACAGGGTCATCCGGCTCCTACAATGAGCAGTTCTTC
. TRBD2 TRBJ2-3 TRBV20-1 CSAPRGLAGSGAQYF TGCAGTGCTCCCCGCGGACTAGCGGGATCAGGTGCGCAGTATTTT
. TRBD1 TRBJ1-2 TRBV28 CASQTGAGGYTF TGTGCCAGCCAAACAGGGGCGGGGGGCTACACCTTC
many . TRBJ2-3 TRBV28 CASSRQGADTQYF TGTGCCAGCAGTCGGCAAGGAGCAGATACGCAGTATTTT
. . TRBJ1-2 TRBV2 CASRTMEGYTF TGTGCCAGCAGGACGATGGAGGGCTACACCTTC
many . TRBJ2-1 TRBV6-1 CASSVSDSVGFF TGTGCCAGCAGTGTTTCAGATTCGGTAGGATTCTTC
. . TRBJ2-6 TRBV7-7 CASSPTGANVLTF TGTGCTAGCAGCCCCACCGGGGCCAACGTCCTGACTTTC
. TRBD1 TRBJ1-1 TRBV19 CASSVQGKDTEAFF TGTGCCAGCAGCGTACAGGGGAAAGACACTGAAGCTTTCTTT
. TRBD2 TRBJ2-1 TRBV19 CASATSGISNEQFF TGTGCCAGTGCCACTAGCGGGATTTCCAATGAGCAGTTCTTC
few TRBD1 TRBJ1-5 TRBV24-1 CATSDLGQFLTSYSNQPQHF TGTGCCACCAGTGACCTGGGACAGTTTTTAACATCGTATAGCAATCAGCCCCAGCATTTT
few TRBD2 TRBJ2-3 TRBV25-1 CASSETSGSGDTQYF TGTGCCAGCAGTGAAACTAGCGGGAGTGGAGATACGCAGTATTTT
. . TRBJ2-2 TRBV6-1 CASCPGTSSTGELFF TGTGCCTCCTGTCCAGGTACGTCATCTACCGGGGAGCTGTTTTTT